Below are 27 T cell receptor beta chains sequenced from a single sample in a study of human versus mouse CDR3 diversity and MHC coevolution. Repertoires were generated with immunoSEQ multiplex PCR, while TCRdb's copy carries only in-frame clones and drops some. The sample yields about 77,000 clones, approximately 90% seen once. Sequencing was done on a sample of naive CD4+ T cells from blood. Described subset: CD45RO-negative CD62L-positive naive CD4 T cells. Receptor source: a person between 25 and 69 years old in good health.

This clone has more than one count but fewer than ten. The chain couples TRBV7-9 to TRBJ1-4, with 10 bases matching TRBD1. The CDR3 is made up of 14 amino acids. The V and J ends lost 5 bases and 8 bases, in that order; junction bases with no gene match: 5. Germline V gene sequence: CDR1 SEHNR, CDR2 FQNEAQ (reference sequence). The CDR3 sequence is CASSVGQGYEKLFF. The DNA of the CDR3 is TGTGCCAGCAGCGTGGGACAGGGGTACGAAAAACTGTTTTTT.

The chain links TRBV6-5 to TRBJ2-3; D perhaps matches TRBD2 (5 bases). Trimming took 6 bases from V and 6 from J, leaving 19 bases between them. Per germline, CDR1 MNHEY and CDR2 SVGAGI. This CDR3 has 15 amino acids. CDR3 in DNA: TGTGCCAGCAGCCGCCGGGGTCCCCGTAGGGATACGCAGTATTTT. Protein product: CASSRRGPRRDTQYF.

The chain couples TRBV6-1 to TRBJ2-4, with D possibly TRBD2 on 5 matching bases. CDR1 MNHNS and CDR2 SASEGT come from the germline V gene. Trimming shortened V by 3 bases and J by 8 bases, and 14 bases separated the two germline ends. CDR3 length: 14 residues. The CDR3 reads CASSDQTVEDIQYF. In DNA form, the CDR3 reads TGTGCCAGCAGTGACCAAACGGTGGAGGACATTCAGTACTTC.

The rearrangement uses TRBV7-3 and TRBJ1-5; D not certain. The CDR3 runs 13 residues. Trimming shortened V by 3 bases and J by 6 bases, and 9 bases separated the two germline ends. Germline CDR1 and CDR2: SGHTA and FQGTGA. The CDR3 coding sequence is TGTGCCAGCAGCTTCGACGCGGGTCAGCCCCAGCATTTT. Amino acids: CASSFDAGQPQHF.

The chain carries TRBV7-2 and TRBJ1-6, with D possibly being TRBD1 (6 bases). Germline CDR1 is SGHTA and CDR2 is FQGNSA. This CDR3 has 16 amino acids. V lost 6 bases, J lost 6 bases, and 18 bases lay in between. Here the CDR3 reads CASSSNPQGSNSPLHF. CDR3 bases: TGTGCCAGCAGTTCAAACCCCCAGGGGAGTAATTCACCCCTCCACTTT.

V is TRBV10-3 and J is TRBJ1-1; D may be TRBD1 (6 bases). CDR1 and CDR2 from the germline V gene are ENHRY and SYGVKD. V was pared by 10 bases and J by 2 bases, with 20 bases between. The CDR3 runs to 15 residues. The CDR3: CASYNRGARNTEAFF. DNA of the CDR3: TGTGCCAGCTACAATCGGGGGGCAAGAAACACTGAAGCTTTCTTT.

V and J are TRBV5-4 and TRBJ2-2; D might be TRBD2 (6 bases). This CDR3 comprises 17 residues. V was trimmed by 5 bases and J by 4 bases, leaving 21 bases between them. The germline gives CDR1 SGHNT, CDR2 YYREEE (reference sequence). CDR3 coding DNA: TGTGCCAGCAGGTCGTCGGGGAGCGGGCGATTCACCGGGGAGCTGTTTTTT. It specifies CASRSSGSGRFTGELFF.

This clone has only one observation. V is TRBV15 and J is TRBJ2-1, with 9 positions matching TRBD2. Germline V lookup: CDR1 LNHNV, CDR2 YYDKDF (reference sequence). The V gene end was trimmed by 2 bases and the J gene end by 2 bases; junction bases not matched to a gene: 7. The CDR3 runs to 17 residues. CDR3 nucleotide sequence: TGTGCCACCAGCAGACCTAGCGGGGAAAATGCCTACAATGAGCAGTTCTTC. This translates into CATSRPSGENAYNEQFF.

The gene calls are TRBV30 and TRBJ2-1; 12 bases align to TRBD2. Trimming at V came to 3 bases and at J to 4 bases, leaving 4 bases not matched to a gene. This CDR3 has 15 amino acids. From germline, CDR1 is GTSNPN and CDR2 SVGIG (reference sequence). CDR3 DNA sequence: TGTGCCTGGAGGGCGGGACTAGCGGGTTACAATGAGCAGTTCTTC. It specifies CAWRAGLAGYNEQFF.

The chain uses TRBV5-1 and TRBJ2-5, with D possibly being TRBD2 (6 bases). V dropped 4 bases and J dropped 5 bases, with 18 bases sitting between them. Germline V gene data show CDR1 as SGHRS and CDR2 as YFSETQ. The CDR3 consists of 15 residues. The CDR3 DNA reads as TGCGCCAGCAGCCAACTAGCTACAACGGGGGAGACCCAGTACTTC. Translation: CASSQLATTGETQYF.

This chain connects TRBV18 to TRBJ1-3, with TRBD1 matching over 9 bases. CDR1 is KGHSH, CDR2 LQKENI, per germline. The trim removed 2 bases at V and 0 bases at J, leaving 8 bases unmatched. CDR3 length: 18 amino acids. The CDR3: CASSPGTGSVTSGNTIYF. The CDR3 DNA follows: TGTGCCAGCTCACCAGGGACAGGGTCGGTAACCTCTGGAAACACCATATATTTT.

The chain links TRBV5-1 to TRBJ2-3; TRBD1 is a possible D gene (6 bases). The length of the CDR3 is 15 residues. Germline V gene sequence: CDR1 SGHRS, CDR2 YFSETQ. V lost 4 bases, J lost 1 base, and 13 bases lay in between. DNA of the CDR3: TGCGCCAGCAGCCCACAGGGCGTTGGCACAGATACGCAGTATTTT. It is translated as CASSPQGVGTDTQYF.

The V call is TRBV4-1, the J call TRBJ2-2; 8 bases line up with TRBD1. Germline CDR1 is MGHRA and CDR2 is YSYEKL. This CDR3 comprises 21 residues. J was trimmed by 3 bases and V by 2 bases; bases with no gene match: 20. The CDR3 DNA sequence: TGCGCCAGCAGCCAACCTCGCGGGTTTGGACCAGGGGGCGATGACACCGGGGAGCTGTTTTTT. Translated: CASSQPRGFGPGGDDTGELFF.

The chain recombines TRBV19 with TRBJ1-2, with D maybe TRBD1 (5 bases). Trimming removed 9 bases at V and 4 bases at J, with 15 bases between. Germline-derived CDR1 and CDR2 are LNHDA and SQIVND (reference sequence). The CDR3 has 13 amino acids. CDR3: CASRETGGYGYTF. The CDR3 DNA reads as TGTGCCAGCAGGGAGACGGGAGGCTATGGCTACACCTTC.

This chain links TRBV5-1 with TRBJ2-4; tentative D call: TRBD2 (6 bases). CDR1 and CDR2 (germline): SGHRS, YFSETQ. V lost 4 bases and J 1 base, leaving 15 bases between the germline ends. The CDR3 sequence is 16 residues long. The CDR3 nucleotides are TGCGCCAGCAGCCGCCCCGGGGGAAGCGCCAAAAACATTCAGTACTTC. As protein: CASSRPGGSAKNIQYF.

In DNA, the CDR3 is TGTGCCTGGGGGACCGGCGGGAACTACAATGAGCAGTTCTTC. Translated, it gives CAWGTGGNYNEQFF. This chain connects TRBV30 to TRBJ2-1, with D possibly TRBD2 on 6 matching bases. CDR3 size: 14 residues. The V gene's germline CDR1 is GTSNPN and CDR2 SVGIG (reference sequence). The V gene lost 5 bases and the J gene lost 3 bases, with 14 bases spanning the gap.

The chain couples TRBV5-1 to TRBJ1-1; 9 bases agree with TRBD1. V lost 0 bases to trimming and J lost 5 bases; unmatched junction nucleotides: 5. Per germline, CDR1 SGHRS and CDR2 YFSETQ. The CDR3 length is 15 residues. In DNA form, the CDR3 reads TGCGCCAGCAGCTTGGGACCGGGACAGGGAACTGAAGCTTTCTTT. It is translated as CASSLGPGQGTEAFF.

This chain connects TRBV6-1 to TRBJ1-5; D gene uncertain. This CDR3 comprises 13 residues. Germline CDR1 and CDR2: MNHNS and SASEGT. Trimming cost V 5 bases and J 3 bases, with 8 bases left between them. This chain's CDR3 is CASSNGFNQPQHF. CDR3 nucleotides: TGTGCCAGCAGTAACGGGTTCAATCAGCCCCAGCATTTT.

As DNA, the CDR3 is TGTGCCTGGAGTGTTCAGGTCTGGATGAGATATGGCTACACCTTC. As protein: CAWSVQVWMRYGYTF. V usage is TRBV30 and J usage is TRBJ1-2, with unresolved D. This CDR3 spans 15 amino acids. CDR1 GTSNPN and CDR2 SVGIG come from the germline V gene (reference sequence). The V gene lost 0 bases and the J gene lost 5 bases, with 16 bases spanning the gap.

This clone appeared once. The V call is TRBV5-1, the J call TRBJ2-1; D might be TRBD2 (5 bases). Germline V gives CDR1 SGHRS, CDR2 YFSETQ. V was trimmed by 4 bases and J by 4 bases, leaving 15 bases between them. The CDR3 extends over 15 amino acids. As DNA, the CDR3 is TGCGCCAGCAGCGGTATGGGAGAGAGGTACAATGAGCAGTTCTTC. Amino acid sequence: CASSGMGERYNEQFF.

The V gene is TRBV7-9, the J gene TRBJ1-1, with 8 bases fitting TRBD1. Trimming at V came to 3 bases and at J to 0 bases, leaving 0 bases not matched to a gene. The CDR3 is 14 residues long. Germline lookup yields CDR1 SEHNR and CDR2 FQNEAQ (reference sequence). The CDR3: CASSFRGLNTEAFF. DNA for the CDR3: TGTGCCAGCAGCTTCAGGGGGCTGAACACTGAAGCTTTCTTT.

The V call is TRBV19, the J call TRBJ1-1; no firm D call. Germline V gene lookup returns CDR1 LNHDA and CDR2 SQIVND (reference sequence). The ends were cut back, 4 bases at V and 0 bases at J, with 9 bases in the middle. This CDR3 contains 14 residues. The CDR3 DNA reads as TGTGCCAGTAGTACGACTGACCTGAACACTGAAGCTTTCTTT. Residues: CASSTTDLNTEAFF.

V and J are TRBV5-1 and TRBJ2-5, with a weak D call TRBD1 (5 bases). V gave up 0 bases and J gave up 3 bases, with 12 bases separating them. The germline V gene encodes CDR1 SGHRS and CDR2 YFSETQ. This CDR3 spans 15 amino acids. CDR3 region: CASSLDVAGKETQYF. In DNA, the CDR3 is TGCGCCAGCAGCTTGGACGTGGCAGGGAAAGAGACCCAGTACTTC. Combining the CDR3 with reference TRBV5-1 and TRBJ2-5 gives the whole variable domain KAGVTQTPRYLIKTRGQQVTLSCSPISGHRSVSWYQQTPGQGLQFLFEYFSETQRNKGNFPGRFSGRQFSNSRSEMNVSTLELGDSALYLCASSLDVAGKETQYFGPGTRLLVL.

The chain couples TRBV2 to TRBJ2-3; 12 nucleotides align to TRBD2. After removal of 8 bases from V and 9 bases from J, the junction contained 6 bases not matched to a gene. The length of the CDR3 is 13 residues. CDR1 is SNHLY, CDR2 FYNNEI, per germline. In DNA form, the CDR3 reads TGTGCCAGCGCTAGCGGGAGGGCCATGACGCAGTATTTT. This codes for CASASGRAMTQYF.

The chain combines TRBV27 with TRBJ1-4, with 9 bases fitting TRBD1. The CDR3 sequence is 20 residues long. In germline, CDR1 is MNHEY, CDR2 SMNVEV (reference sequence). The trim removed 0 bases at V and 0 bases at J, leaving 11 bases unmatched. CDR3 DNA sequence: TGTGCCAGCAGTTTATCGAACTTGGGGACAGGGCTTGCAACTAATGAAAAACTGTTTTTT. It translates to CASSLSNLGTGLATNEKLFF. Full variable domain (outside the CDR3, taken from reference TRBV27 and TRBJ1-4): EAQVTQNPRYLITVTGKKLTVTCSQNMNHEYMSWYRQDPGLGLRQIYYSMNVEVTDKGDVPEGYKVSRKEKRNFPLILESPSPNQTSLYFCASSLSNLGTGLATNEKLFFGSGTQLSVL.

The chain combines TRBV4-1 with TRBJ1-2; TRBD1 agrees at 10 bases. The CDR3 has 21 residues. J gave up 6 bases and V 0 bases, and 22 bases lay outside the gene matches. Germline values: CDR1 MGHRA, CDR2 YSYEKL. In DNA form, the CDR3 reads TGCGCCAGCAGCCAAGAAGGGCCCCGGGACAGGGGCGCGCCTTACCCCCATGGCTACACCTTC. Its translation is CASSQEGPRDRGAPYPHGYTF.

In this sample, this clone turned up once. V usage is TRBV2 and J usage is TRBJ2-5; possibly TRBD1 for D (6 bases). The DNA end is more similar to TRBJ2-7, so the J call may be wrong. Germline lookup yields CDR1 SNHLY and CDR2 FYNNEI. The CDR3 spans 13 residues. CDR3 nucleotide sequence: TGTGCCAGCAGGGGCACAGGGTTATACGAGCAGTACTTC. It yields the protein CASRGTGLYEQYF.